These T cell receptor beta chains were read from a single sample in a study of T cells in localized non-small cell lung cancer. Libraries were prepared by immunoSEQ multiplex PCR; TCRdb keeps only in-frame clonotypes and omits some of them. The sample comprises around 34,000 clones, around 93% of which are singletons, and 7.9% rests with the top ten. The sequenced sample was peripheral blood, obtained before any cancer treatment. The source is a female donor older than 55 with stage I lung adenocarcinoma. The CDR3 runs from the conserved cysteine through the conserved F or W. The order of the fields is clone size, D gene, V gene, J gene, CDR3 DNA, CDR3 protein. D genes are given only for firm matches. Clone size is given for some rows only: seen once, a few or many times, or a class if the clone is expanded.

size: -; D: TRBD1; V: TRBV19; J: TRBJ1-2; DNA: TGTGCCAGTAGTCTGGTAACAGGGGGCGCATCGGGCTACACCTTC; CDR3: CASSLVTGGASGYTF
size: -; D: TRBD2; V: TRBV5-1; J: TRBJ2-1; DNA: TGCGCCAGCAGCCAAGCCGGGACTAGCCCAGAGCAGTTCTTC; CDR3: CASSQAGTSPEQFF
size: -; D: -; V: TRBV9; J: TRBJ1-1; DNA: TGTGCCAGCAGCCCCTTTGTATTCCGATCTGAAGCTTTCTTT; CDR3: CASSPFVFRSEAFF
size: medium-sized; D: -; V: TRBV29-1; J: TRBJ1-1; DNA: TGCAGCGCTGAACAGGGTTCCCTTGAAGCTTTCTTT; CDR3: CSAEQGSLEAFF
size: -; D: -; V: TRBV7-9; J: TRBJ2-1; DNA: TGTGCCAGCAGCCCAAGGGGGAGCTCCTACAATGAGCAGTTCTTC; CDR3: CASSPRGSSYNEQFF
size: once; D: TRBD2; V: TRBV7-9; J: TRBJ2-4; DNA: TGTGCCAGCAGCTTAGAATTGGTAGCGGGAGCCAAAAACATTCAGTACTTC; CDR3: CASSLELVAGAKNIQYF
size: -; D: -; V: TRBV19; J: TRBJ2-2; DNA: TGTGCCAGTAGGGGGACACCGGCGGATTCCGGGGAGCTGTTTTTT; CDR3: CASRGTPADSGELFF
size: -; D: -; V: TRBV6-5; J: TRBJ2-5; DNA: TGTGCCAGCAGTTACAGGAGGGGGCGCTCAGAGACCCAGTACTTC; CDR3: CASSYRRGRSETQYF
size: -; D: -; V: TRBV5-8; J: TRBJ2-3; DNA: TGTGCCAGCAGCGCTCCGGGACGGGGGACCACAGATACGCAGTATTTT; CDR3: CASSAPGRGTTDTQYF
size: -; D: -; V: TRBV9; J: TRBJ2-6; DNA: TGTGCCAGCAGCACAAGGGGGGGAACTGGGGCCAACGTCCTGACTTTC; CDR3: CASSTRGGTGANVLTF
size: -; D: TRBD2; V: TRBV9; J: TRBJ2-5; DNA: TGTGCCAGCAGCATATCTGGACTAGCGGGGGGCCGGGGGACCCAGTACTTC; CDR3: CASSISGLAGGRGTQYF
size: -; D: TRBD1; V: TRBV19; J: TRBJ1-5; DNA: TGTGCCAGTAGTAAAGACAGGGGGCGCGGGTTAGGTAATCAGCCCCAGCATTTT; CDR3: CASSKDRGRGLGNQPQHF
size: -; D: -; V: TRBV25-1; J: TRBJ1-4; DNA: TGTGCCAGCAGTGACAACCAGGTTGCACCTATAGAAAAACTGTTTTTT; CDR3: CASSDNQVAPIEKLFF
size: -; D: -; V: TRBV6-5; J: TRBJ2-4; DNA: TGTGCCAGCACCCGAGGGTATACACGAGGAAACATTCAGTACTTC; CDR3: CASTRGYTRGNIQYF
size: -; D: TRBD2; V: TRBV4-3; J: TRBJ2-5; DNA: TGCGCCAGCAGCCACCTAGCGGGCCACTCTCAAGAGACCCAGTACTTC; CDR3: CASSHLAGHSQETQYF
size: -; D: TRBD1; V: TRBV27; J: TRBJ1-2; DNA: TGTGCCAGCAGTGACCACAGGGGGTTGGATGGCTACACCTTC; CDR3: CASSDHRGLDGYTF
size: -; D: -; V: TRBV10-2; J: TRBJ1-5; DNA: TGCGCCAGCAGTGAGTCCCTACAACAAAGGGAGCCCCAGCATTTT; CDR3: CASSESLQQREPQHF
size: -; D: -; V: TRBV19; J: TRBJ1-5; DNA: TGTGCCAGTAGCTTTGGGGAGGGGCGCGGCAATCAGCCCCAGCATTTT; CDR3: CASSFGEGRGNQPQHF
size: -; D: TRBD1; V: TRBV19; J: TRBJ1-2; DNA: TGTGCCAGTATTAACCCGGGACAGACCTATGGCTACACCTTC; CDR3: CASINPGQTYGYTF
size: -; D: TRBD2; V: TRBV27; J: TRBJ2-1; DNA: TGTGCCAGCAGTTCTCCCGAACTAGCGGGAAGCTCCTACAATGAGCAGTTCTTC; CDR3: CASSSPELAGSSYNEQFF
size: -; D: -; V: TRBV7-3; J: TRBJ2-1; DNA: TGTGCCAGCAGCTTAACGCCCGGACTTAGCAATGAGCAGTTCTTC; CDR3: CASSLTPGLSNEQFF
size: -; D: TRBD1; V: TRBV25-1; J: TRBJ1-5; DNA: TGTGCCAGCGGGGACAGGGTTGGTCAGCCCCAGCATTTT; CDR3: CASGDRVGQPQHF
size: -; D: TRBD1; V: TRBV7-3; J: TRBJ1-2; DNA: TGTGCCAGCAGCTTAAGTCGGACCGGGACAGCGAACTATGGCTACACCTTC; CDR3: CASSLSRTGTANYGYTF
size: -; D: -; V: TRBV28; J: TRBJ1-3; DNA: TGTGTCACACGGAGCTCTGGAAACACCATATATTTT; CDR3: CVTRSSGNTIYF
size: once; D: -; V: TRBV7-2; J: TRBJ1-1; DNA: TGTGCCAGCAGCTGGGCCCAGTTACAGAACACTGAAGCTTTCTTT; CDR3: CASSWAQLQNTEAFF
size: -; D: TRBD2; V: TRBV4-1; J: TRBJ2-1; DNA: TGCGCCAGCAGCCAAGATGGAATAGCGGGAGGGCCCTACAATGAGCAGTTCTTC; CDR3: CASSQDGIAGGPYNEQFF
size: -; D: -; V: TRBV7-2; J: TRBJ2-2; DNA: TGTGCCAGCAGCATCTGGACGGGGACGGGGGAGCTGTTTTTT; CDR3: CASSIWTGTGELFF
size: once; D: -; V: TRBV5-1; J: TRBJ1-2; DNA: TGCGCCAGCACCGGCAGCAGTGGGGATGGCTACACCTTC; CDR3: CASTGSSGDGYTF
size: once; D: -; V: TRBV29-1; J: TRBJ2-1; DNA: TGCAGCGTTTTGAGGAGGGCGGGCTCCTACAATGAGCAGTTCTTC; CDR3: CSVLRRAGSYNEQFF
size: -; D: -; V: TRBV13; J: TRBJ1-5; DNA: TGTGCCAGCAGCTTAGGCAGGGCCAATCAGCCCCAGCATTTT; CDR3: CASSLGRANQPQHF
size: -; D: TRBD1; V: TRBV11-2; J: TRBJ2-5; DNA: TGTGCCAGCAGCCCGAGAGACAGGGGTTTGGGAGAGACCCAGTACTTC; CDR3: CASSPRDRGLGETQYF
size: -; D: TRBD2; V: TRBV27; J: TRBJ2-7; DNA: TGTGCCAGCAGCCAAGTGTCTAGCGGTTCCTACGAGCAGTACTTC; CDR3: CASSQVSSGSYEQYF
size: once; D: -; V: TRBV29-1; J: TRBJ1-1; DNA: TGCAGCGCCCTGGATCCGTGGGCGACTGAAGCTTTCTTT; CDR3: CSALDPWATEAFF